A single T cell receptor beta chain is shown here with its context. Its antigen is still unknown. The data belong to a study of graft-versus-host responses after intestinal transplantation. V was pared by 8 bases and J by 5 bases, with 17 bases of the junction left unmatched. Germline V gives CDR1 SNHLY, CDR2 FYNNEI. CDR3 length: 17 amino acids. Sequencing used immunoSEQ multiplex PCR; TCRdb keeps in-frame clones, though not all of them. The table records nearly 90,000 clones, roughly 87% of them present only once. The material was unstimulated CD8+ T cells sorted from spleen or lymph node cells, obtained before intestinal transplant. The sequence was collected from a human donor who received an intestinal transplant. The chain joins TRBV2 to TRBJ2-1; 8 nucleotides match TRBD2. The CDR3 reads CASRLAGGPLPDNEQFF. CDR3 bases: TGTGCCAGCCGGTTGGCGGGGGGTCCCTTACCGGACAATGAGCAGTTCTTC.